Each of the 13 T cell receptor beta chains below was sequenced from the same sample in a study of cytomegalovirus exposure and HLA in healthy donors (dated by TCRdb to 2015 to 2018). Receptors were amplified or captured by the immunoSEQ multiplex PCR assay. The multiplex PCR relied on a mix of 60 forward primers for TCR Vbeta segments and 13 reverse primers for TCR Jbeta segments. TCRdb's version of the immuneACCESS table is confined to in-frame rearrangements and falls short of the full clone set. An unresolved V gene accounts for under half of the shortfall where checked; the remainder is of unknown origin. Within this sample are 150,000 to 200,000 clones, with roughly 81% of them counted one time only. The ten most abundant clones make up 4.9% of the sample. The sequenced sample consisted of PBMCs. Every receptor here comes from a woman between 18 and 30 years old in good health and CMV-seropositive.

V is TRBV7-8 and J is TRBJ2-7; D perhaps matches TRBD1 (5 bases). Trimming took 5 bases from V and 0 from J, leaving 20 bases between them. The germline V gene has CDR1 SGHVS and CDR2 FQNEAQ. The CDR3 runs 17 residues. The CDR3 sequence: CASSPRGPPRSSYEQYF. The CDR3 DNA is TGTGCCAGCAGCCCAAGGGGTCCCCCACGGAGCTCCTACGAGCAGTACTTC.

The chain combines TRBV19 with TRBJ2-3, with D perhaps matching TRBD2 (6 bases). The V end was cut by 0 bases, the J end by 0 bases, with 7 bases between. From germline, CDR1 is LNHDA and CDR2 SQIVND (reference sequence). The CDR3 is 15 residues long. In DNA form, the CDR3 reads TGTGCCAGTAGTATAGAAGGGACTAGCACAGATACGCAGTATTTT. It codes for CASSIEGTSTDTQYF. Variable domain in full (rest from reference TRBV19 and TRBJ2-3): DGGITQSPKYLFRKEGQNVTLSCEQNLNHDAMYWYRQDPGQGLRLIYYSQIVNDFQKGDIAEGYSVSREKKESFPLTVTSAQKNPTAFYLCASSIEGTSTDTQYFGPGTRLTVL.

The V gene is TRBV6-1, the J gene TRBJ2-3, with D possibly being TRBD1 (5 bases). The CDR3 has 14 amino acids. CDR1 is MNHNS, CDR2 SASEGT, per germline. The V end was cut by 7 bases, the J end by 1 base, with 12 bases between. The CDR3 region has the DNA TGTGCCAGCACAGGGAATATGGGCACAGATACGCAGTATTTT. Protein product: CASTGNMGTDTQYF.

The CDR3 nucleotides are TGTGCCAGCAGCACAGCGGGGGGGGGCAAGTTCTTC. It specifies CASSTAGGGKFF. The chain carries TRBV7-2 and TRBJ2-1; TRBD2 matches 10 bases. The CDR3 consists of 12 residues. CDR1 is SGHTA, CDR2 FQGNSA, per germline. The trim removed 5 bases at V and 14 bases at J, leaving 6 bases unmatched.

This chain links TRBV10-3 with TRBJ1-5, with D maybe TRBD1 (6 bases). V was shortened by 3 bases and J by 6 bases, with 12 bases between the two germline ends. This CDR3 is built from 14 residues. Germline CDR1 reads ENHRY; CDR2 reads SYGVKD. CDR3 DNA: TGTGCCATCAGTGACCAGGGGTTACGTCAGCCCCAGCATTTT. Amino acids: CAISDQGLRQPQHF.

The chain uses TRBV7-9 and TRBJ1-1; 7 bases match TRBD1. Per the germline V gene, CDR1 is SEHNR and CDR2 is FQNEAQ (reference sequence). The CDR3 length is 17 residues. V lost 4 bases to trimming and J lost 0 bases; unmatched junction nucleotides: 11. As DNA, the CDR3 is TGTGCCAGCAGCTCAACGACAGGGCGGCTGTTGAACACTGAAGCTTTCTTT. The encoded protein is CASSSTTGRLLNTEAFF.

The V gene is TRBV11-2, the J gene TRBJ2-7; D remains unclear. V lost 0 bases, J lost 0 bases, and 6 bases lay in between. CDR1 is SGHAT, CDR2 FQNNGV, per germline. The CDR3 extends over 14 amino acids. This chain's CDR3 is CASSLERHSYEQYF. Written as DNA, the CDR3 is TGTGCCAGCAGCTTAGAGCGGCACTCCTACGAGCAGTACTTC.

This sequence joins TRBV7-9 and TRBJ1-5; D is uncertain. The CDR3 is made up of 15 amino acids. V was cut by 1 base and J by 5 bases, with 12 bases left in between. Germline V lookup: CDR1 SEHNR, CDR2 FQNEAQ (reference sequence). Here the CDR3 reads CASSLGQVVDQPQHF. The CDR3 region has the DNA TGTGCCAGCAGCTTAGGGCAGGTTGTAGATCAGCCCCAGCATTTT. The whole variable domain, filled in from reference TRBV7-9 and TRBJ1-5, reads DTGVSQNPRHKITKRGQNVTFRCDPISEHNRLYWYRQTLGQGPEFLTYFQNEAQLEKSRLLSDRFSAERPKGSFSTLEIQRTEQGDSAMYLCASSLGQVVDQPQHFGDGTRLSIL.

A few counts support this clone. The chain recombines TRBV7-2 with TRBJ2-7; a weak D match, TRBD2 (6 bases). V lost 4 bases to trimming and J lost 5 bases, with 21 bases between them. The CDR3 runs 16 residues. CDR1 is SGHTA and CDR2 is FQGNSA in the germline V gene. CDR3: CASSSSLGLASNEQYF. CDR3 DNA sequence: TGTGCCAGCAGCTCATCCCTAGGTCTAGCGAGCAACGAGCAGTACTTC.

The chain is built from TRBV9 and TRBJ2-3; 9 bases line up with TRBD2. Germline V gene lookup returns CDR1 SGDLS and CDR2 YYNGEE. There are 16 residues in the CDR3. The V gene end was trimmed by 5 bases and the J gene end by 6 bases; junction bases not matched to a gene: 13. The CDR3: CASRLGAGGVMDTQYF. CDR3 sequence (DNA): TGTGCCAGCAGGTTGGGGGCGGGGGGGGTTATGGATACGCAGTATTTT. The full variable domain, rest sourced from reference TRBV9 and TRBJ2-3, is DSGVTQTPKHLITATGQRVTLRCSPRSGDLSVYWYQQSLDQGLQFLIQYYNGEERAKGNILERFSAQQFPDLHSELNLSSLELGDSALYFCASRLGAGGVMDTQYFGPGTRLTVL.

This chain links TRBV7-9 with TRBJ2-1, with D tentatively TRBD1 (5 bases). In germline, CDR1 is SEHNR, CDR2 FQNEAQ (reference sequence). The CDR3 extends over 13 amino acids. V shed 4 bases and J shed 6 bases, with 10 bases lying between them. The DNA for the CDR3 is TGTGCCAGCAGCTCCGTCAGGGTCAATGAGCAGTTCTTC. Translating it yields CASSSVRVNEQFF.

The rearrangement joins TRBV5-1 to TRBJ1-1; D perhaps matches TRBD1 (6 bases). V was trimmed by 0 bases and J by 3 bases, leaving 12 bases between them. This CDR3 is built from 15 residues. The germline gives CDR1 SGHRS, CDR2 YFSETQ. The CDR3 DNA sequence: TGCGCCAGCAGCTTGGACAGGGCCGGCGACACTGAAGCTTTCTTT. It encodes CASSLDRAGDTEAFF.

The sample holds a few counts of this clone. The chain uses TRBV29-1 and TRBJ2-3, with D possibly matching TRBD1 (5 bases). Per germline, CDR1 SQVTM and CDR2 ANQGSEA. The CDR3 spans 13 residues. V shed 4 bases and J shed 2 bases, with 10 bases lying between them. CDR3 in amino acids: CSVGQGITDTQYF. The CDR3 DNA reads as TGCAGCGTTGGGCAGGGCATCACAGATACGCAGTATTTT.